A single T cell receptor beta chain is shown here with its context. What it binds is not known. Healthy bone marrow donors made up the donors. In the PCR, 60 Vbeta and 13 Jbeta primers were used. In the study's own analysis: In a later analysis, the count reached about 82 million unique TCR beta chains, with roughly 9.9 million shared. Sequenced by immunoSEQ multiplex PCR; TCRdb stores in-frame clones only, minus some. V and J calls and clone size are those listed in that table; D and trimming were worked out from the DNA. The sample lists 37,000 or so clones; around 70% were seen once. CDR1 SSHAT and CDR2 FNYEAQ come from the germline V gene (reference sequence). The CDR3 loop spans 17 amino acids. V gave up 0 bases and J gave up 3 bases, with 17 bases separating them. This entry belongs to a study of cytomegalovirus exposure and HLA in healthy donors. Study-level points and caveats: Around 18,000 TCR beta sequences were associated with HLA alleles at 0.05 false discovery rate in a later analysis.

The sample was PBMCs. The TCR sequence derives from a man aged 25 to 40 in good health and CMV-seronegative. V is TRBV7-7 and J is TRBJ1-2, with D perhaps matching TRBD1 (5 bases). Here the CDR3 reads CASSLALRGFTDYGYTF. CDR3 DNA: TGTGCCAGCAGCTTAGCGCTTAGGGGATTTACGGACTATGGCTACACCTTC.